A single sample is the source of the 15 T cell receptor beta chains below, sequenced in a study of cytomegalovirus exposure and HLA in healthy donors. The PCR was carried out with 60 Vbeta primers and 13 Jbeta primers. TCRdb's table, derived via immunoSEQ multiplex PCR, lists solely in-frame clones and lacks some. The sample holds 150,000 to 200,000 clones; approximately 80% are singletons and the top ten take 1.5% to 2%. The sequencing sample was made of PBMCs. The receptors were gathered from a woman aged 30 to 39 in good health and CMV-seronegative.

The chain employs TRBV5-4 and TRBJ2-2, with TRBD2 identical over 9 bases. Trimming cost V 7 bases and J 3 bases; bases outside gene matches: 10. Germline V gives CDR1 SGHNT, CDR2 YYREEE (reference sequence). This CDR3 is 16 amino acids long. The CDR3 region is CASSIGGGDDTGELFF. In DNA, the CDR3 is TGTGCCAGCTCCATTGGCGGGGGGGACGACACCGGGGAGCTGTTTTTT.

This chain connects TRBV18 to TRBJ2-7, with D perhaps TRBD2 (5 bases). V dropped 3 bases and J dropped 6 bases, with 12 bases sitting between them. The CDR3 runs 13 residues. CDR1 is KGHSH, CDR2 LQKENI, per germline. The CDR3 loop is CASSPQTRIEQYF. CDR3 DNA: TGTGCCAGCTCACCCCAAACTAGAATCGAGCAGTACTTC.

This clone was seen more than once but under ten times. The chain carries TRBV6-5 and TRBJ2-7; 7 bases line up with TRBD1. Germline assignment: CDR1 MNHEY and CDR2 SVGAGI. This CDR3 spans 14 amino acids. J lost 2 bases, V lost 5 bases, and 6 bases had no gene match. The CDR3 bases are TGTGCCAGCAGTAATACAGGGGAGCCCTACGAGCAGTACTTC. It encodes CASSNTGEPYEQYF.

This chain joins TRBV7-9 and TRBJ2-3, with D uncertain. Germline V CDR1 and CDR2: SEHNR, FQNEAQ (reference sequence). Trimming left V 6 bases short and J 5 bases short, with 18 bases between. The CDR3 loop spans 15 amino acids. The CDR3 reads CASRQFPTTGDTQYF. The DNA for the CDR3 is TGTGCCAGCAGGCAATTTCCTACCACGGGAGATACGCAGTATTTT.

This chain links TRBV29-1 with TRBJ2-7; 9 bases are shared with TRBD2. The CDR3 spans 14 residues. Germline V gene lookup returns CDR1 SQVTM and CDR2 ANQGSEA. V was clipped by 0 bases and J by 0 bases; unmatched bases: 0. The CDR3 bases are TGCAGCGTTGAAGAAGCGGGAGGCTCCTACGAGCAGTACTTC. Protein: CSVEEAGGSYEQYF.

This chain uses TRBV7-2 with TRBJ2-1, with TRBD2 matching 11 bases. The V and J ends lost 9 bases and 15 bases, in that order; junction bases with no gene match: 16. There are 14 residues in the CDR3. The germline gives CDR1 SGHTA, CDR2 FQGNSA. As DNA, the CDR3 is TGTGCCAGTCGAGGGGGTCTAGCGGGAGGTAATCTGTTCTTC. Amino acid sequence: CASRGGLAGGNLFF.

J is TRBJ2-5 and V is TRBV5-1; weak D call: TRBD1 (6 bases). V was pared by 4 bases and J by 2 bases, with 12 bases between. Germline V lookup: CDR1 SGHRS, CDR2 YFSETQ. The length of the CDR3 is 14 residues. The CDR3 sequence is CASSDQGNQETQYF. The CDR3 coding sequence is TGCGCCAGCAGCGACCAGGGGAATCAAGAGACCCAGTACTTC.

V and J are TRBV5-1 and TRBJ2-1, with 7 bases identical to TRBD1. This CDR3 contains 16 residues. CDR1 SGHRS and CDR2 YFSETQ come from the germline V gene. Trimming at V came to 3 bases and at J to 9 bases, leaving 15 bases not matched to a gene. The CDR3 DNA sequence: TGCGCCAGCAGCTCACTCCTAGGGGGCCGCTTGGGTGAGCAGTTCTTC. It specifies CASSSLLGGRLGEQFF. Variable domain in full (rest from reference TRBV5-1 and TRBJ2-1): KAGVTQTPRYLIKTRGQQVTLSCSPISGHRSVSWYQQTPGQGLQFLFEYFSETQRNKGNFPGRFSGRQFSNSRSEMNVSTLELGDSALYLCASSSLLGGRLGEQFFGPGTRLTVL.

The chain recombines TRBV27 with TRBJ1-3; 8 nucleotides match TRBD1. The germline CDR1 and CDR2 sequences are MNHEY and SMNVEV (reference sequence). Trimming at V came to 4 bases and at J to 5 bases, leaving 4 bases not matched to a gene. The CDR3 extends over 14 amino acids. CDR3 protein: CASSSRGPRNTIYF. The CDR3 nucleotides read TGTGCCAGCAGTTCCAGGGGGCCAAGAAACACCATATATTTT.

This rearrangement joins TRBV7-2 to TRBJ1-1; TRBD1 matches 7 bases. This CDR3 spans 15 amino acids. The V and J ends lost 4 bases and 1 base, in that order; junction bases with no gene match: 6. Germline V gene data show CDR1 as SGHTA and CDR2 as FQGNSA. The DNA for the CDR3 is TGTGCCAGCAGCTCCGGACAGGCTTGGAACACTGAAGCTTTCTTT. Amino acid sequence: CASSSGQAWNTEAFF.

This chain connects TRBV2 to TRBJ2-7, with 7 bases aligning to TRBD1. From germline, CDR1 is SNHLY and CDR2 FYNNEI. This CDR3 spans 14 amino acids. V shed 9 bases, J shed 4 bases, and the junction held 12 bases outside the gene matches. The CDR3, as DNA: TGTGCCAGAGGGAGACAGGGTGGGGGATACGAGCAGTACTTC. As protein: CARGRQGGGYEQYF.

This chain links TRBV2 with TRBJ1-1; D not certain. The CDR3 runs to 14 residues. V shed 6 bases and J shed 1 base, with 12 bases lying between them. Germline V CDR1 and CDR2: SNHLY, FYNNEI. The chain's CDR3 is CASSLVTPNTEAFF. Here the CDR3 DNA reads TGTGCCAGCAGCCTCGTGACACCGAACACTGAAGCTTTCTTT.

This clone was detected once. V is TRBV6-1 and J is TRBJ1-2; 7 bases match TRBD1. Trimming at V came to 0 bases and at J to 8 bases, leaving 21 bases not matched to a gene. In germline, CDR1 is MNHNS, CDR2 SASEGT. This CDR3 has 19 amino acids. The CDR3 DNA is TGTGCCAGCAGTGAAGCGGGGATAGGGACAGAGTTGTCCTCGAGGGGCTACACCTTC. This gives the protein CASSEAGIGTELSSRGYTF.

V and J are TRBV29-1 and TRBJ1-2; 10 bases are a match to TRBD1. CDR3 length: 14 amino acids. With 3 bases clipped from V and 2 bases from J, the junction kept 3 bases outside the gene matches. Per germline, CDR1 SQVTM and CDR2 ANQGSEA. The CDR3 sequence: CSVEGQGFNYGYTF. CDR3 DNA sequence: TGCAGCGTTGAGGGACAGGGGTTCAACTATGGCTACACCTTC. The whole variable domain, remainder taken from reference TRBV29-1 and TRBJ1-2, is SAVISQKPSRDICQRGTSLTIQCQVDSQVTMMFWYRQQPGQSLTLIATANQGSEATYESGFVIDKFPISRPNLTFSTLTVSNMSPEDSSIYLCSVEGQGFNYGYTFGSGTRLTVV.

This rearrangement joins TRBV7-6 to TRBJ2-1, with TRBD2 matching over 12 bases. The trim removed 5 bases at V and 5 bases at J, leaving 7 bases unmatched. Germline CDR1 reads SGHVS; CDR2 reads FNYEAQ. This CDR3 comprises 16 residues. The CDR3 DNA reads TGTGCCAGCAGCAAAGGACTAGCGGGGACCCACAATGAGCAGTTCTTC. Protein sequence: CASSKGLAGTHNEQFF.